Presented here are 5 T cell receptor beta chains from one specimen sequenced in a study of blood T cell repertoires in COVID-19. TCRdb keeps only in-frame clones here, not all; method: immunoSEQ multiplex PCR. Of about 400,000 clones in the sample, 70% to 90% were seen once. Input material: PBMCs or T cells enriched from blood (not recorded which). These receptors all come from a woman in her twenties or thirties with acute COVID-19.

This sequence joins TRBV10-3 and TRBJ2-1, with 12 bases fitting TRBD2. The CDR3 extends over 14 amino acids. CDR1 is ENHRY and CDR2 is SYGVKD in the germline V gene. Germline trimming cut 6 bases from V and 4 bases from J; bases unmatched to any gene: 1. CDR3 coding DNA: TGTGCCATCAGAACTAGCGGGGGGTACAATGAGCAGTTCTTC. It yields the protein CAIRTSGGYNEQFF.

The gene calls are TRBV10-3 and TRBJ1-1; D is unresolved. Per germline, CDR1 ENHRY and CDR2 SYGVKD. Trimming removed 8 bases at V and 11 bases at J, with 21 bases between. This CDR3 region has 13 residues. The CDR3 sequence is CAIAKAGTDGAFF. The CDR3 bases are TGTGCCATCGCTAAGGCAGGCACCGACGGCGCTTTCTTT.

This rearrangement joins TRBV14 to TRBJ2-1; weak D call: TRBD1 (6 bases). The CDR3 is 16 amino acids. The germline V gene encodes CDR1 SGHDN and CDR2 FVKESK. V lost 4 bases, J lost 0 bases, and 13 bases lay in between. The CDR3 DNA reads TGTGCCAGCAGCCGTGCGTTAGGGGGCTCCTACAATGAGCAGTTCTTC. This translates into CASSRALGGSYNEQFF.

V usage is TRBV4-1 and J usage is TRBJ1-5, with D perhaps TRBD1 (6 bases). Trimming took 4 bases from V and 0 from J, leaving 13 bases between them. The CDR3 has 16 amino acids. Germline-derived CDR1 and CDR2 are MGHRA and YSYEKL. CDR3 sequence reads: CASSPRTEDSNQPQHF. In DNA form, the CDR3 reads TGCGCCAGCAGCCCTCGGACAGAAGATAGCAATCAGCCCCAGCATTTT.

The chain combines TRBV6-2 or TRBV6-3 with TRBJ2-7, with 7 bases aligning to TRBD2. The CDR3 spans 16 residues. Germline values: CDR1 MNHEY, CDR2 SVGEGT. The ends lost 4 bases at V and 3 bases at J; junction bases unmatched: 12. The CDR3 DNA reads as TGTGCCAGCAGTTCCCGGGAGGCGGGGGACCTCTACGAGCAGTACTTC. It specifies CASSSREAGDLYEQYF.